Below are 27 T cell receptor beta chains sequenced from a single sample in a study of shared clonotypes between healthy human individuals. TCRdb's copy holds only in-frame clones and misses some; the assay was immunoSEQ multiplex PCR. This table holds about 1 million clones, around 74% found once. The specimen sequenced was memory CD4+ T cells sorted from blood. Described subset: CD45RA-negative fraction. Receptor source: a man in his late teens or twenties in good health.

This clone came up a few times. V and J are TRBV28 and TRBJ2-6, with D maybe TRBD2 (5 bases). Germline V gene sequence: CDR1 MDHEN, CDR2 SYDVKM. This CDR3 comprises 18 residues. Deletions cut 7 bases from V and 3 bases from J, with 22 bases between. In DNA form, the CDR3 reads TGTGCCAGCAAAATCGCTTCTCTGATCCGGGATGGGGCCAACGTCCTGACTTTC. Translated, it gives CASKIASLIRDGANVLTF. The whole variable domain, remainder taken from reference TRBV28 and TRBJ2-6, is DVKVTQSSRYLVKRTGEKVFLECVQDMDHENMFWYRQDPGLGLRLIYFSYDVKMKEKGDIPEGYSVSREKKERFSLILESASTNQTSMYLCASKIASLIRDGANVLTFGAGSRLTVL.

The J gene is TRBJ1-6, the V gene TRBV9; D not certain. V was clipped by 3 bases and J by 11 bases, with 9 bases between them. CDR1 SGDLS and CDR2 YYNGEE come from the germline V gene. The CDR3 contains 12 residues. The CDR3 nucleotides are TGTGCCAGCAGCGGGAGGGTACCACCCCTCCACTTT. This sequence encodes CASSGRVPPLHF. Drawing the rest from reference TRBV9 and TRBJ1-6, the complete variable domain is DSGVTQTPKHLITATGQRVTLRCSPRSGDLSVYWYQQSLDQGLQFLIQYYNGEERAKGNILERFSAQQFPDLHSELNLSSLELGDSALYFCASSGRVPPLHFGNGTRLTVT.

The chain uses TRBV13 and TRBJ1-3; a weak D match, TRBD1 (6 bases). Trimming removed 2 bases at V and 0 bases at J, with 14 bases between. CDR1 is PRHDT, CDR2 FYEKMQ, per germline (reference sequence). The CDR3 is 17 amino acids. The CDR3 DNA reads TGTGCCAGCAGCTTAAGTGGCAGGGGCCCCTCTGGAAACACCATATATTTT. Amino acids: CASSLSGRGPSGNTIYF.

J is TRBJ2-7 and V is TRBV10-1; D remains unclear. Deletions cut 3 bases from V and 3 bases from J, with 9 bases between. This CDR3 contains 13 residues. CDR1 is WNHNN, CDR2 SYGVQD, per germline (reference sequence). The CDR3 coding sequence is TGCGCCAGCAGTGATTTAGCCTACTACGAGCAGTACTTC. This encodes CASSDLAYYEQYF.

In the case of this clone: Other DNA sequences from this sample encode an identical CDR3 as well. The CDR3: CASSYSGTTNEKLFF. The CDR3 nucleotides read TGTGCCAGCAGTTACAGCGGGACAACTAATGAAAAACTGTTTTTT. The rearrangement joins TRBV6-5 to TRBJ1-4; D gene uncertain. The CDR3 consists of 15 residues. Germline-derived CDR1 and CDR2 are MNHEY and SVGAGI. Trimming took off 2 bases at V and 0 bases at J, with 7 bases between the two ends.

A single count supports this clone. This specimen includes other DNA sequences encoding the same CDR3. The gene calls are TRBV5-1 and TRBJ2-6, with a possible D match to TRBD1 (5 bases). V was pared by 4 bases and J by 1 base, with 6 bases between. Germline CDR1 SGHRS, CDR2 YFSETQ. CDR3 length: 14 residues. CDR3 sequence: CASSPGSGANVLTF. For the CDR3, the DNA is TGCGCCAGCAGCCCAGGGTCTGGGGCCAACGTCCTGACTTTC.

This clone was seen more than once but under ten times. J is TRBJ1-3 and V is TRBV19; D is unresolved. The CDR3 length is 15 residues. The germline gives CDR1 LNHDA, CDR2 SQIVND (reference sequence). Trimming took off 7 bases at V and 0 bases at J, with 13 bases between the two ends. Here the CDR3 reads CASTPDTYSGNTIYF. Written as DNA, the CDR3 is TGTGCCAGTACCCCCGACACGTACTCTGGAAACACCATATATTTT.

The chain couples TRBV7-8 to TRBJ2-1, with D maybe TRBD2 (7 bases). V was shortened by 5 bases and J by 1 base, with 12 bases between the two germline ends. The CDR3 loop spans 15 amino acids. The germline V gene encodes CDR1 SGHVS and CDR2 FQNEAQ. DNA for the CDR3: TGTGCCAGCAGCCCCGGGGGGCTATCCTACAATGAGCAGTTCTTC. Translating it yields CASSPGGLSYNEQFF. Together with reference TRBV7-8 and TRBJ2-1, the CDR3 gives the full variable domain: GAGVSQSPRYKVAKRGQDVALRCDPISGHVSLFWYQQALGQGPEFLTYFQNEAQLDKSGLPSDRFFAERPEGSVSTLKIQRTQQEDSAVYLCASSPGGLSYNEQFFGPGTRLTVL.

V gene TRBV25-1 combines with J gene TRBJ2-7; no clear D. Trimming stripped 2 bases from V and 5 bases from J, with 7 bases between. Germline V gene sequence: CDR1 MGHDK, CDR2 SYGVNS. The CDR3 consists of 12 residues. CDR3 protein: CASSEVGNEQYF. Written as DNA, the CDR3 is TGTGCCAGCAGTGAAGTAGGGAACGAGCAGTACTTC.

The V and J genes are TRBV2 and TRBJ2-7; D may be TRBD1 (6 bases). This CDR3 has 14 residues. Per germline, CDR1 SNHLY and CDR2 FYNNEI. The V end was cut by 8 bases, the J end by 6 bases, with 20 bases between. The CDR3 reads CASAQDSKIGEQYF. The CDR3 DNA reads as TGTGCCAGCGCCCAGGACAGCAAGATCGGCGAGCAGTACTTC.

The V call is TRBV5-1, the J call TRBJ1-2, with 7 nucleotides matching TRBD1. V was pared by 4 bases and J by 6 bases, with 12 bases of the junction left unmatched. This CDR3 contains 15 residues. Germline CDR1 reads SGHRS; CDR2 reads YFSETQ. DNA of the CDR3: TGCGCCAGCAGCCCAGGGGGTCAGATGGGCGATGGCTACACCTTC. The encoded protein is CASSPGGQMGDGYTF.

CDR3 nucleotide sequence: TGTGCCAGCAGCTTAAATAGTGTCGGGACGGGATCCTACGAGCAGTACTTC. Its translation is CASSLNSVGTGSYEQYF. The chain joins TRBV7-3 to TRBJ2-7; D tentatively reads TRBD1 or TRBD2 (5 bases each). Deletions cut 1 base from V and 1 base from J, with 17 bases between. The CDR3 consists of 17 residues. Germline loops: CDR1 SGHTA, CDR2 FQGTGA. Complete variable domain (other parts from reference TRBV7-3 and TRBJ2-7): GAGVSQTPSNKVTEKGKYVELRCDPISGHTALYWYRQSLGQGPEFLIYFQGTGAADDSGLPNDRFFAVRPEGSVSTLKIQRTERGDSAVYLCASSLNSVGTGSYEQYFGPGTRLTVT.

This clone was seen at least ten times. V gene TRBV28 combines with J gene TRBJ2-2; 7 bases align to TRBD2. The CDR3 runs to 14 residues. Germline CDR1 and CDR2: MDHEN and SYDVKM. V gave up 8 bases and J gave up 3 bases; unmatched junction bases: 6. The CDR3 DNA reads TGTGCCAGCTCACTAGCGAGATACACCGGGGAGCTGTTTTTT. Translation: CASSLARYTGELFF.

This clone has just one count. This sequence joins TRBV4-1 and TRBJ2-5; 7 bases map to TRBD1. V trimming: 4 bases; J trimming: 2 bases; junction bases outside the gene matches: 10. Germline V gene data show CDR1 as MGHRA and CDR2 as YSYEKL. This CDR3 has 16 amino acids. The CDR3 nucleotides are TGCGCCAGCAGCCCGTCCAAGACGGGACAGCAAGAGACCCAGTACTTC. Protein: CASSPSKTGQQETQYF.

The rearrangement links TRBV11-2 to TRBJ1-2; TRBD1 matches 8 bases. CDR3 length: 12 amino acids. Germline V lookup: CDR1 SGHAT, CDR2 FQNNGV. After removal of 5 bases from V and 7 bases from J, the junction contained 3 bases not matched to a gene. CDR3 sequence (DNA): TGTGCCAGCAGCGCCGGGACAGGTGGCTACACCTTC. This translates into CASSAGTGGYTF.

This chain links TRBV6-4 with TRBJ2-7; D unclear. V lost 6 bases to trimming and J lost 3 bases, with 6 bases between them. This CDR3 is 11 amino acids long. The V gene's germline CDR1 is MRHNA and CDR2 SNTAGT. The CDR3 here is CASRHSYEQYF. CDR3 DNA: TGTGCCAGCAGACACAGCTACGAGCAGTACTTC.

This chain connects TRBV5-1 to TRBJ2-1; D is unclear. CDR3 length equals 16 residues. Between the trimmed V and J ends, which lost 0 bases and 0 bases, there was a span of 10 bases. Germline V gene data show CDR1 as SGHRS and CDR2 as YFSETQ. The DNA of the CDR3 is TGCGCCAGCAGCTTGGGGGCGGACCCCTCCTACAATGAGCAGTTCTTC. Residues: CASSLGADPSYNEQFF.

CDR3 sequence reads: CASSLEEGTNVLTF. The CDR3, as DNA: TGCGCCAGCAGCTTGGAGGAGGGCACCAACGTCCTGACTTTC. V and J are TRBV5-1 and TRBJ2-6, with a tentative D call TRBD2 (6 bases). The CDR3 has 14 amino acids. In germline, CDR1 is SGHRS, CDR2 YFSETQ. V was shortened by 0 bases and J by 8 bases, with 9 bases between the two germline ends.

The chain is built from TRBV27 and TRBJ2-2; D remains ambiguous. Germline V lookup: CDR1 MNHEY, CDR2 SMNVEV (reference sequence). Trimming removed 6 bases from V and 4 bases from J, with 15 bases in between. The CDR3 consists of 15 residues. The CDR3 loop reads CASSLAGVSTGELFF. In DNA, the CDR3 is TGTGCCAGCAGCTTAGCCGGCGTCAGCACCGGGGAGCTGTTTTTT.

This clone appeared once. The V and J genes are TRBV15 and TRBJ1-3; 7 bases fit TRBD1. With V trimmed by 6 bases and J by 4 bases, 6 bases remained unmatched. Germline values: CDR1 LNHNV, CDR2 YYDKDF (reference sequence). CDR3 length equals 14 residues. CDR3: CATSLGTEGNTIYF. The CDR3 DNA follows: TGTGCCACCAGTCTTGGGACAGAAGGAAACACCATATATTTT.

V is TRBV7-2 and J is TRBJ1-4; 8 nucleotides align to TRBD1. The CDR3 runs 18 residues. The V and J ends lost 2 bases and 0 bases, in that order; junction bases with no gene match: 8. Germline CDR1 SGHTA, CDR2 FQGNSA. The CDR3 reads CASSLNRGDRSTNEKLFF. CDR3 DNA sequence: TGTGCCAGCAGCTTAAACAGGGGGGATAGATCAACTAATGAAAAACTGTTTTTT.

The rearrangement uses TRBV28 and TRBJ1-4; no clear D gene. The CDR3 spans 15 residues. Germline CDR1 MDHEN, CDR2 SYDVKM. The ends were cut back, 5 bases at V and 8 bases at J, with 18 bases in the middle. Here the CDR3 reads CASSPHLAAGEKLFF. CDR3 in DNA: TGTGCCAGCAGTCCTCATCTTGCGGCCGGAGAAAAACTGTTTTTT.

With respect to this clone: The junction and the germline gene differ at one end; a read error may be behind it. This chain uses TRBV7-8 with TRBJ2-7; 9 bases agree with TRBD1. Germline CDR1 SGHVS, CDR2 FQNEAQ. The CDR3 sequence is 13 residues long. CDR3 amino acids: CASSRGPDRGSIF. The CDR3 bases are TGTGCCAGCAGCAGGGGCCCAGACAGGGGGAGTATCTTC.

This chain links TRBV6-1 with TRBJ1-5; D possibly corresponds to TRBD1 (5 bases). Per germline, CDR1 MNHNS and CDR2 SASEGT. V was cut by 4 bases and J by 4 bases, with 11 bases left in between. The CDR3 has 14 residues. The CDR3 region has the DNA TGTGCCAGCAGTGTGGGACCGTCAAATCAGCCCCAGCATTTT. This encodes CASSVGPSNQPQHF.

The V gene is TRBV2, the J gene TRBJ1-2; D perhaps matches TRBD1 (6 bases). The CDR3 has 13 amino acids. The V gene lost 6 bases and the J gene lost 2 bases, with 10 bases spanning the gap. Germline V CDR1 and CDR2: SNHLY, FYNNEI. This chain's CDR3 is CASRVGTNYGYTF. The CDR3, as DNA: TGTGCCAGCAGAGTGGGGACAAACTATGGCTACACCTTC.

V is TRBV30 and J is TRBJ1-1; D not certain. V was trimmed by 2 bases and J by 6 bases, leaving 10 bases between them. The CDR3 runs to 12 residues. Germline CDR1 GTSNPN, CDR2 SVGIG (reference sequence). In DNA, the CDR3 is TGTGCCTGGAGTAGTCGGGCAGCTGAAGCTTTCTTT. Amino acid sequence: CAWSSRAAEAFF.

The chain employs TRBV15 and TRBJ1-1; D gene unclear. CDR1 is LNHNV and CDR2 is YYDKDF in the germline V gene (reference sequence). Trimming pared 7 bases from V and 1 base from J, leaving 7 bases between. CDR3 length: 12 residues. The CDR3 reads CATTRRNTEAFF. The CDR3 nucleotides are TGTGCCACCACCCGGAGGAACACTGAAGCTTTCTTT. The variable domain in full, with the rest retrieved from reference TRBV15 and TRBJ1-1, is DAMVIQNPRYQVTQFGKPVTLSCSQTLNHNVMYWYQQKSSQAPKLLFHYYDKDFNNEADTPDNFQSRRPNTSFCFLDIRSPGLGDTAMYLCATTRRNTEAFFGQGTRLTVV.